This record concerns one T cell receptor (beta chain) sequence. The entry originates in a study of control samples from healthy donors and cancer patients. This CDR3 has 16 residues. Looked up from germline, CDR1 is MGHRA and CDR2 is YSYEKL. Trimming took off 0 bases at V and 4 bases at J, with 10 bases between the two ends. Produced via immunoSEQ multiplex PCR; TCRdb's table is partial and in-frame only. Altogether 55,000 to 80,000 clones are present, approximately 89% being singletons, with the ten largest covering approximately 5.5%. What was sequenced was PBMCs. This sequence originates from a man aged 55 to 70 with colorectal cancer. This chain joins TRBV4-1 and TRBJ2-6; D tentatively fits TRBD1 or TRBD2 (6 bases each). CDR3 in DNA: TGCGCCAGCAGCCAAGAAACGGGGGCAGGGGCCAACGTCCTGACTTTC. Protein sequence: CASSQETGAGANVLTF.